One and the same sample provided the 8 T cell receptor beta chains below, sequenced in a study of OX40 agonist ivuxolimab in advanced cancers. TCRdb's copy holds only in-frame clones and misses some; the assay was immunoSEQ multiplex PCR. The sample yields roughly 86,000 clones, roughly nine tenths seen once. This sample comprised CD4+ or CD8+ T cells sorted from blood, obtained in a trial of the OX40 agonist ivuxolimab. The receptors stem from an adult with an advanced solid tumor such as melanoma, head and neck, liver or kidney cancer.

CDR3 nucleotides: TGCGCCAGCAGCCAAGTCCTACTAGCGGCAAAAACCAGCTCCTACGAGCAGTACTTC. Protein: CASSQVLLAAKTSSYEQYF. The chain has TRBV4-3 and TRBJ2-7, with 8 positions matching TRBD2. V shed 1 base and J 0 bases; nucleotides not matched to a gene: 14. The CDR3 loop spans 19 amino acids. CDR1 and CDR2 (germline): LGHNA, YSLEER.

This chain links TRBV7-6 with TRBJ2-7; no clear D gene. There are 13 residues in the CDR3. Germline V CDR1 and CDR2: SGHVS, FNYEAQ. Trimming pared 8 bases from V and 3 bases from J, leaving 14 bases between. This CDR3 is CASGSPTNYEQYF. DNA for the CDR3: TGTGCCAGCGGCAGTCCCACCAACTACGAGCAGTACTTC.

A note on this clone: Other nucleotide sequences from this sample produce the same CDR3. The chain combines TRBV5-6 with TRBJ2-7, with D tentatively TRBD1 or TRBD2 (5 bases each). The V and J ends lost 0 bases and 5 bases respectively, with 6 bases between them. The germline gives CDR1 SGHDT, CDR2 YYEEEE. This CDR3 is built from 12 residues. The CDR3 DNA reads as TGTGCCAGCAGCTTGGTGGGGGACGAGCAGTACTTC. Translated: CASSLVGDEQYF. Full variable domain (outside the CDR3, taken from reference TRBV5-6 and TRBJ2-7): DAGVTQSPTHLIKTRGQQVTLRCSPKSGHDTVSWYQQALGQGPQFIFQYYEEEERQRGNFPDRFSGHQFPNYSSELNVNALLLGDSALYLCASSLVGDEQYFGPGTRLTVT.

In the case of this clone: Mismatch with germline at one junction end may stem from a read error. The genes are TRBV16 and TRBJ1-5; D unresolved. The CDR3 runs 13 residues. The germline V gene encodes CDR1 KGHSY and CDR2 FQNENV. As DNA, the CDR3 is TGTGCCAGCAGCCAATCTGCGAATCCGCCCCAGCATTTT. It yields the protein CASSQSANPPQHF.

The chain has TRBV6-5 and TRBJ1-5; D unclear. The V end lost 5 bases, the J end lost 5 bases, and 10 bases lay between the germline ends. CDR3 length: 13 amino acids. The germline gives CDR1 MNHEY, CDR2 SVGAGI. The CDR3 spells CASSREVDQPQHF. The CDR3, as DNA: TGTGCCAGCAGTAGGGAGGTCGATCAGCCCCAGCATTTT.

V is TRBV2 and J is TRBJ1-3, with a tentative D call TRBD1 (6 bases). This CDR3 region has 19 residues. Germline V gene sequence: CDR1 SNHLY, CDR2 FYNNEI. V dropped 1 base and J dropped 0 bases, with 19 bases sitting between them. The CDR3 sequence: CASSEERDTLPYSGNTIYF. CDR3 nucleotides: TGTGCCAGCAGTGAAGAGCGGGACACCCTTCCTTACTCTGGAAACACCATATATTTT.

The chain couples TRBV15 to TRBJ2-7; 7 bases agree with TRBD2. The length of the CDR3 is 17 residues. The ends lost 5 bases at V and 0 bases at J; junction bases unmatched: 13. Germline V gives CDR1 LNHNV, CDR2 YYDKDF (reference sequence). The CDR3 DNA reads TGTGCCACCAGCGCATGGGGTGATAGCGGGCTCTCCTACGAGCAGTACTTC. Protein sequence: CATSAWGDSGLSYEQYF.

This chain uses TRBV4-1 with TRBJ2-3; possibly TRBD1 or TRBD2 for D (5 bases each). Trimming left V 2 bases short and J 4 bases short, with 13 bases between. CDR1 is MGHRA and CDR2 is YSYEKL in the germline V gene. The CDR3 is 15 residues long. This chain's CDR3 is CASSQYPGSADTQYF. The CDR3 DNA follows: TGCGCCAGCAGCCAATATCCAGGGAGTGCAGATACGCAGTATTTT.